The clone carrying this T cell receptor (beta chain) was detected only a few times. As yet, its antigen is unknown. The V end lost 7 bases, the J end lost 3 bases, and 21 bases lay between the germline ends. The CDR3 runs to 16 residues. The germline gives CDR1 SGHRS, CDR2 YFSETQ. A universal primer binding site was introduced by template switching. The final cDNA contained unique molecular identifiers. Each CDR3 protein is one row after TCRdb ran MiXCR on the 5' RACE reads. The table lists some 1,600,000 distinct CDR3 sequences, less than 35% of them singletons. The data derive from a study of identical twins. The study, taken as a whole, reports: In beta out-of-frame sequences, the excess sharing between twins was weaker. Insertions were reduced in abundant cord blood beta clonotypes but not in memory repertoires. Modeled out-of-frame TCR alpha sharing in monozygotic twins fell below observed levels.

The receptor's source is a newborn girl in good health. Sequencing used cord blood. The V gene is TRBV5-1, the J gene TRBJ2-3, with D perhaps matching TRBD1 (5 bases). Here the CDR3 reads CASRVGRVSWTDTQYF. The CDR3 DNA reads as TGCGCCAGCCGAGTTGGCAGGGTATCGTGGACAGATACGCAGTATTTT.